This is a list of T cell receptor beta chains from one sample in a study of shared clonotypes between healthy human individuals. Sequencing used immunoSEQ multiplex PCR; TCRdb keeps in-frame clones, though not all of them. The sample records about 2 million clones, about 95% being singletons. The source material was naive CD4+ T cells sorted from blood. Receptor source: a man in his late teens or twenties in good health. Each CDR3 is given without its conserved first and last residue. Clone size is not always given. Where it is, it says once, few, many or a class for expanded clones.

>.|TRBV6-1|TRBJ1-2|13
ASRWDRGANYGYT
>.|TRBV6-5|TRBJ2-3|12
ASSILSGGDTQY
>.|TRBV7-9|TRBJ1-2|10
ASSTGGYGYT
>.|TRBV27|TRBJ1-2|10
ASRTGLGGYT
>once|TRBV7-9|TRBJ2-7|11
ASSLRGAYEQY
>.|TRBV27|TRBJ2-7|11
ASRKLASYEQY
>.|TRBV30|TRBJ1-1|9
AWLQGAEAF
>.|TRBV5-1|TRBJ1-1|11
ASSLGDSKQAF
>.|TRBV5-6|TRBJ1-2|11
ASSLDRAGGYT
>.|TRBV28|TRBJ1-2|13
ASSPPGQGAPGYT
>.|TRBV7-7|TRBJ2-1|13
ASSSTGGLNNEQF
>.|TRBV27|TRBJ2-3|13
ASSYRRQFTDTQY
>.|TRBV5-4|TRBJ2-2|14
ASSLNWGADTGELF
>.|TRBV19|TRBJ1-2|10
ASSPLHGGYT
>.|TRBV5-6|TRBJ2-3|12
ASSLGSWRMSQY
>many|TRBV19|TRBJ2-7|13
ASSIPGRQGDEQY
>.|TRBV5-1|TRBJ2-5|11
ASSLEIAETQY
>.|TRBV7-9|TRBJ2-5|14
ASSLARDRGRETQY
>.|TRBV5-8|TRBJ2-2|14
ASSPGWAANTGELF
>.|TRBV28|TRBJ1-2|12
ASTTNRQVTGYT
>once|TRBV18|TRBJ1-1|11
ASSSERGTEAF
>once|TRBV21-1|TRBJ2-3|12
ASSKNTRADTQY
>.|TRBV7-2|TRBJ2-5|12
ASSRAPAQETQY
>.|TRBV28|TRBJ2-5|12
ASSLRSLQETQY
>once|TRBV5-1|TRBJ2-5|18
ASSLVIFAGAGIFQETQY
>once|TRBV7-2|TRBJ1-5|12
ASSERGGYQPQH
>once|TRBV7-9|TRBJ1-5|15
ASSLALPGGDNQPQH
>.|TRBV28|TRBJ2-7|13
ASSPSSGGRYEQY
>.|TRBV7-2|TRBJ1-2|12
ASSLPVNNYGYT
>.|TRBV7-9|TRBJ2-1|12
ASSFSGGRNEQF
>once|TRBV19|TRBJ1-3|12
ASSVGRSGNTIY
>once|TRBV9|TRBJ2-7|9
ATPGGYEQY
>.|TRBV2|TRBJ1-2|13
ASSSQVGGRYGYT
>once|TRBV6-1|TRBJ1-2|15
ASREGTQRDSLYGYT
>.|TRBV23-1|TRBJ2-5|17
ASSLSPSGRAFLRETQY
>.|TRBV5-1|TRBJ2-3|13
ASSLEGKDTDTQY
>.|TRBV28|TRBJ2-7|14
ASSPASRYFSYEQY
>.|TRBV5-4|TRBJ2-3|13
ASSLGSASTDTQY
>.|TRBV14|TRBJ1-4|12
ASSEGLGKKKLF
>.|TRBV14|TRBJ1-1|14
ASSHRTGKVSTEAF
>.|TRBV2|TRBJ1-5|14
ASSELGGRVNQPQH
>.|TRBV10-1|TRBJ2-1|17
ASSGRLAGGAFNHNEQF
>once|TRBV10-1|TRBJ1-1|12
ASSKGTGGTEAF
>.|TRBV19|TRBJ1-5|13
ASRKDGISNQPQH